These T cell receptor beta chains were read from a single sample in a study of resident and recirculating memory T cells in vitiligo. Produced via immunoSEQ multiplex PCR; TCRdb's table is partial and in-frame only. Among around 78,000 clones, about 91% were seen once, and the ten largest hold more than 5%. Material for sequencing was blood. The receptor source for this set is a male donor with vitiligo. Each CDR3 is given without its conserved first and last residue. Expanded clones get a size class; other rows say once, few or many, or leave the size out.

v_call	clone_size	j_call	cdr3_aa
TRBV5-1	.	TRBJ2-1	ASSPGLLAGRFNEQF
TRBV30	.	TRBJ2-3	AWSRSGGQY
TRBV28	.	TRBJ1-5	ASRGTGQLNQPQH
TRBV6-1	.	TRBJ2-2	ASSLPSVTGELF
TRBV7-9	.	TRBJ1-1	ASSSGQGRGNTEAF
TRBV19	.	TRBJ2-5	ATSRASGIRETQY
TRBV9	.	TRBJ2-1	ASSLAGGIYNEQF
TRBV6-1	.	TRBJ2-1	ASSPGLASNEQF
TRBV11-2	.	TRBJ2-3	ASSLVGRSADTQY
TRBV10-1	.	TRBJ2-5	ASSAERGQETQY
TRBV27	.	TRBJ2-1	ASSPPSSREGQF
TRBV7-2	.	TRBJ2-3	ASSFLSSGGRADTQY
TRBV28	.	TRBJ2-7	ASSTYQGQQY
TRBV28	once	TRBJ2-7	ASSLSSGNYEQY
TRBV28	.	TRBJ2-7	AILQGGGYEQY
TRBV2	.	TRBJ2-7	ASSEYILAGGGYEQY
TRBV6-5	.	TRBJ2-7	ASSYSSSSYEQY